The present entry profiles one T cell receptor beta chain with its context. In the study's own analysis: Amplification of reference gene primers was used by the study to estimate nucleated cell counts. Repertoires were generated with immunoSEQ multiplex PCR, while TCRdb's copy carries only in-frame clones and drops some. V and J calls and clone size are given by that table; D and trimming were obtained from the DNA. Found here are around 160,000 clones, roughly 88% of them singletons; the top ten hold about 8%. The CDR3 sequence is 15 residues long. From germline, CDR1 is SGHTA and CDR2 FQGNSA. V gave up 0 bases and J gave up 3 bases, with 9 bases separating them. Seattle patients were enrolled while actively infected and followed longitudinally. This specimen belongs to a study of blood T cell repertoires in COVID-19. In the study overall: Acute and convalescent COVID-19 samples came from the United States, Italy and Spain.

The sample comprised peripheral blood. The chain couples TRBV7-2 to TRBJ2-1, with a possible D match to TRBD2 (7 bases). The clonotype originates from a woman aged 55-70 years with COVID-19, enrolled during active disease. The CDR3 region is CASSLAGGDYNEQFF. In DNA, the CDR3 is TGTGCCAGCAGCTTAGCAGGGGGGGACTACAATGAGCAGTTCTTC.